The 21 T cell receptor beta chains in this list originate from one sample, sequenced in a study of shared clonotypes between healthy human individuals. Only CD45RO-negative cells positively selected for CCR7 counted as naive CD8 cells, so terminally differentiated effector memory CD45RA+ cells were excluded. This table comes from immunoSEQ multiplex PCR, and its TCRdb copy is limited to in-frame clones, with some not included. This sample has over 750,000 clones, with about 96% found just once. Sequenced material: naive CD8+ T cells sorted from blood. These receptors came from a man younger than 45 in good health.

The V call is TRBV7-6, the J call TRBJ2-1; maybe TRBD2 (5 bases). There are 15 residues in the CDR3. Between the trimmed V and J ends, which lost 2 bases and 7 bases, there was a span of 15 bases. From germline, CDR1 is SGHVS and CDR2 FNYEAQ. The CDR3 protein is CASSLSPAGGNEQFF. In nucleotides, the CDR3 is TGTGCCAGCAGCTTATCACCGGCCGGCGGGAATGAGCAGTTCTTC.

This chain connects TRBV2 to TRBJ2-7; a possible D gene is TRBD1 (5 bases). This CDR3 has 14 amino acids. Trimming pared 4 bases from V and 2 bases from J, leaving 12 bases between. CDR1 and CDR2 from the germline V gene are SNHLY and FYNNEI. The CDR3 reads CASSGSQDPYEQYF. As DNA, the CDR3 is TGTGCCAGCAGTGGGTCACAGGACCCCTACGAGCAGTACTTC.

The V and J genes are TRBV6-5 and TRBJ2-2; tentatively, D is TRBD2 (5 bases). Germline V gives CDR1 MNHEY, CDR2 SVGAGI. There are 13 residues in the CDR3. V gave up 8 bases and J gave up 2 bases, with 9 bases separating them. Written as DNA, the CDR3 is TGTGCCAGCGGACTGTCAAACACCGGGGAGCTGTTTTTT. Translated, it gives CASGLSNTGELFF.

The chain is built from TRBV7-3 and TRBJ2-5; D is unresolved. Between the trimmed V and J ends, which lost 3 bases and 5 bases, there was a span of 10 bases. Per the germline V gene, CDR1 is SGHTA and CDR2 is FQGTGA. This CDR3 spans 13 amino acids. The CDR3 DNA reads as TGTGCCAGCAGCTTTCGGACCCGGGAGACCCAGTACTTC. Its protein product is CASSFRTRETQYF.

CDR3 residues: CASGEETQYF. DNA of the CDR3: TGTGCTAGTGGTGAAGAGACCCAGTACTTC. The V call is TRBV12-5, the J call TRBJ2-5; unclear D gene. Trimming removed 5 bases from V and 3 bases from J, with 1 base in between. Per germline, CDR1 LGHNT and CDR2 FRNRAP. The CDR3 consists of 10 residues.

The V call is TRBV5-6, the J call TRBJ2-2; no firm D call. The V end was cut by 2 bases, the J end by 4 bases, with 9 bases between. CDR1 SGHDT and CDR2 YYEEEE come from the germline V gene. The CDR3 covers 14 residues. The CDR3 sequence is CASSFGWPTGELFF. CDR3 sequence (DNA): TGTGCCAGCAGCTTTGGTTGGCCCACCGGGGAGCTGTTTTTT.

The V call is TRBV4-3, the J call TRBJ2-3; TRBD2 agrees at 11 bases. Germline trimming cut 4 bases from V and 4 bases from J; bases unmatched to any gene: 4. Germline CDR1 reads LGHNA; CDR2 reads YSLEER. The CDR3 runs to 15 residues. CDR3 residues: CASSPTSGSADTQYF. Written as DNA, the CDR3 is TGCGCCAGCAGCCCAACTAGCGGGAGCGCAGATACGCAGTATTTT.

The chain couples TRBV29-1 to TRBJ2-1, with D possibly being TRBD1 (5 bases). Germline assignment: CDR1 SQVTM and CDR2 ANQGSEA. This CDR3 is 13 amino acids long. V was cut by 4 bases and J by 12 bases, with 19 bases left in between. This chain's CDR3 is CSVVDSRSLWQFF. CDR3 sequence (DNA): TGCAGCGTTGTCGACAGTCGGTCATTATGGCAGTTCTTC.

J is TRBJ2-7 and V is TRBV14, with 8 bases aligning to TRBD1. The germline CDR1 and CDR2 sequences are SGHDN and FVKESK. V was clipped by 3 bases and J by 4 bases; unmatched bases: 5. There are 14 residues in the CDR3. The CDR3 reads CASSHSGTGYEQYF. The DNA of the CDR3 is TGTGCCAGCAGCCATTCCGGGACAGGATACGAGCAGTACTTC.

CDR3: CASSSTSGMLSYEQYF. The CDR3 nucleotides read TGTGCCAGCAGCTCGACTAGCGGGATGCTCTCCTACGAGCAGTACTTC. The gene calls are TRBV7-9 and TRBJ2-7; 11 bases are a match to TRBD2. Trimming removed 4 bases from V and 0 bases from J; junction bases left unmatched: 5. The CDR3 spans 16 residues. In germline, CDR1 is SEHNR, CDR2 FQNEAQ (reference sequence).

This chain links TRBV9 with TRBJ2-3; unclear D gene. From germline, CDR1 is SGDLS and CDR2 YYNGEE. CDR3 size: 16 residues. The V gene lost 0 bases and the J gene lost 6 bases, with 17 bases spanning the gap. Here the CDR3 reads CASSVAGNLARDTQYF. For the CDR3, the DNA is TGTGCCAGCAGCGTAGCAGGTAACCTCGCAAGGGATACGCAGTATTTT.

This chain connects TRBV7-9 to TRBJ2-5; D unresolved. This CDR3 contains 13 residues. V was clipped by 1 base and J by 4 bases, with 7 bases between them. The V gene's germline CDR1 is SEHNR and CDR2 FQNEAQ (reference sequence). This chain's CDR3 is CASSLEGRETQYF. As DNA, the CDR3 is TGTGCCAGCAGCTTAGAGGGAAGAGAGACCCAGTACTTC.

For this clone: Other DNA variants within this sample encode the same CDR3. In nucleotides, the CDR3 is TGCGCCAGCAGCTCCACAGGGTCCTACGAGCAGTACTTC. Its translation is CASSSTGSYEQYF. The J gene is TRBJ2-7, the V gene TRBV5-1; D is perhaps TRBD1 (6 bases). This CDR3 has 13 residues. Per the germline V gene, CDR1 is SGHRS and CDR2 is YFSETQ. V dropped 3 bases and J dropped 1 base, with 8 bases sitting between them.

This clone appeared a single time. The rearrangement links TRBV7-9 to TRBJ2-1, with 9 positions matching TRBD2. After removal of 5 bases from V and 6 bases from J, the junction contained 11 bases not matched to a gene. CDR3 length: 16 residues. Germline V gives CDR1 SEHNR, CDR2 FQNEAQ (reference sequence). The CDR3 DNA reads TGTGCCAGCAGCCCCCGTTTAGCGGGAGTCGTCAATGAGCAGTTCTTC. Translation: CASSPRLAGVVNEQFF.

In this sample, this clone turned up a few times. The chain employs TRBV19 and TRBJ2-4, with 7 bases lining up with TRBD1. This CDR3 has 10 residues. Germline-derived CDR1 and CDR2 are LNHDA and SQIVND (reference sequence). The CDR3 sequence is CAAGGNIQYF. Here the CDR3 DNA reads TGTGCGGCAGGGGGAAACATTCAGTACTTC.

This chain joins TRBV5-1 and TRBJ2-3, with D tentatively TRBD2 (5 bases). V lost 0 bases and J 2 bases, leaving 13 bases between the germline ends. The CDR3 length is 16 residues. Germline V CDR1 and CDR2: SGHRS, YFSETQ. The CDR3 region has the DNA TGCGCCAGCAGCTTGGGGGGAGCTAAAGTCACAGATACGCAGTATTTT. This translates into CASSLGGAKVTDTQYF.

The chain couples TRBV6-5 to TRBJ2-3, with 9 bases matching TRBD2. With 5 bases clipped from V and 2 bases from J, the junction kept 2 bases outside the gene matches. CDR3 size: 14 residues. The germline CDR1 and CDR2 sequences are MNHEY and SVGAGI. DNA for the CDR3: TGTGCCAGCAGTCGACTAGCGGACACAGATACGCAGTATTTT. Its translation: CASSRLADTDTQYF.

With regard to this clone: This sample also contains other DNA sequences that code for the same CDR3. This chain links TRBV27 with TRBJ2-7, with TRBD2 as a possible D gene (5 bases). CDR1 and CDR2 from the germline V gene are MNHEY and SMNVEV (reference sequence). This CDR3 contains 14 residues. The V end was cut by 3 bases, the J end by 0 bases, with 9 bases between. CDR3 nucleotide sequence: TGTGCCAGCAGTTTTGCGGGTAGCTCCTACGAGCAGTACTTC. Its translation is CASSFAGSSYEQYF.

The J gene is TRBJ2-7, the V gene TRBV5-4, with D perhaps assigned TRBD1 or TRBD2 (5 bases each). Trimming left V 3 bases short and J 3 bases short, with 13 bases between. The CDR3 has 14 amino acids. Looked up from germline, CDR1 is SGHNT and CDR2 is YYREEE (reference sequence). Here the CDR3 reads CASSSVEGNYEQYF. The CDR3 nucleotides read TGTGCCAGCAGCTCCGTAGAGGGGAACTACGAGCAGTACTTC.

The chain uses TRBV9 and TRBJ2-5; 9 bases are shared with TRBD2. Germline V gene lookup returns CDR1 SGDLS and CDR2 YYNGEE. The CDR3 runs 16 residues. Unmatched junction bases numbered 6, after V lost 0 bases and J lost 3 bases. The CDR3 loop is CASSVGSSGKKETQYF. CDR3 coding DNA: TGTGCCAGCAGCGTAGGTTCTAGCGGGAAAAAAGAGACCCAGTACTTC.

J is TRBJ2-7 and V is TRBV4-1, with D perhaps TRBD1 (6 bases). V was shortened by 1 base and J by 1 base, with 11 bases between the two germline ends. The CDR3 totals 15 residues. CDR1 MGHRA and CDR2 YSYEKL come from the germline V gene. The CDR3 protein is CASSQATGRSYEQYF. CDR3 bases: TGCGCCAGCAGCCAAGCGACAGGAAGATCCTACGAGCAGTACTTC.